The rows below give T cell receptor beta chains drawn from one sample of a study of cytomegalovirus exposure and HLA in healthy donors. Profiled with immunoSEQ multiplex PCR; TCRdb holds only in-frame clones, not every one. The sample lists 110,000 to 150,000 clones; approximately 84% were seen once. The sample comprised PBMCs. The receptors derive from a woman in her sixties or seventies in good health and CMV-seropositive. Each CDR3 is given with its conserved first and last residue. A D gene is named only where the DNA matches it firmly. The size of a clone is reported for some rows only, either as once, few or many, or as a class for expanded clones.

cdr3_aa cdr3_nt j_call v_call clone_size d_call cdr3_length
CASSLQSYEQYF TGTGCCAGCAGCTTACAGTCCTACGAGCAGTACTTC TRBJ2-7 TRBV7-2 . . 12
CASSPGHASTDTQYF TGTGCCAGCAGCCCGGGACACGCATCCACAGATACGCAGTATTTT TRBJ2-3 TRBV6-5 . . 15
CASSQGGDSNQPQHF TGCGCCAGCAGCCAAGGGGGCGATAGCAATCAGCCCCAGCATTTT TRBJ1-5 TRBV4-1 . . 15
CASSPWDNYEAFF TGTGCCAGCAGCCCCTGGGACAACTATGAAGCTTTCTTT TRBJ1-1 TRBV7-8 . . 13
CASSKTSGKETQYF TGTGCCAGCAGCAAAACTAGCGGAAAAGAGACCCAGTACTTC TRBJ2-5 TRBV11-2 . TRBD2 14
CASSLGQGRTDTQYF TGTGCCAGCAGCCTGGGACAGGGGAGGACAGATACGCAGTATTTT TRBJ2-3 TRBV7-2 . TRBD1 15
CASKRQGNYEQYF TGTGCCAGCAAACGACAGGGAAACTACGAGCAGTACTTC TRBJ2-7 TRBV2 once TRBD1 13
CASSSADLRNIQYF TGCGCCAGCAGCTCAGCGGACCTTCGGAACATTCAGTACTTC TRBJ2-4 TRBV5-1 . . 14
CASRMDRDGEKLFF TGTGCCAGCAGAATGGACAGGGATGGCGAAAAACTGTTTTTT TRBJ1-4 TRBV7-2 . TRBD1 14
CASSPQGGQGPHEQYF TGCGCCAGCAGCCCCCAGGGGGGACAGGGTCCCCACGAGCAGTACTTC TRBJ2-7 TRBV4-3 . TRBD1 16
CASRTGTGSYEQYF TGTGCCAGCAGAACCGGGACAGGTTCCTACGAGCAGTACTTC TRBJ2-7 TRBV2 . TRBD1 14
CASSRDPYRGGLAKNIQYF TGTGCCAGCAGCCGTGACCCCTATCGAGGGGGCTTAGCCAAAAACATTCAGTACTTC TRBJ2-4 TRBV5-8 . TRBD1 19
CASSIFGGTGQNQPQHF TGTGCCAGTAGTATATTTGGGGGGACAGGTCAAAATCAGCCCCAGCATTTT TRBJ1-5 TRBV19 . TRBD1 17
CASSRITSRDMGNIQYF TGTGCCAGCAGTCGAATAACGAGCCGGGACATGGGAAACATTCAGTACTTC TRBJ2-4 TRBV5-4 . . 17
CASSFASGSVTSYEQYF TGTGCCAGCAGCTTCGCTAGCGGGAGTGTAACCTCCTACGAGCAGTACTTC TRBJ2-7 TRBV11-2 . TRBD2 17
CASSSKGQGYEKLFF TGCGCCAGCAGCTCGAAGGGACAGGGTTATGAAAAACTGTTTTTT TRBJ1-4 TRBV5-1 . TRBD1 15
CASSFGQHYEQYF TGTGCCAGCAGCTTCGGACAGCACTACGAGCAGTACTTC TRBJ2-7 TRBV5-4 . . 13
CASSSLGQGGYGGYTF TGTGCCAGCAGTTCCCTCGGACAGGGCGGATATGGTGGCTACACCTTC TRBJ1-2 TRBV28 . TRBD1 16
CASSQDWRAADANYGYTF TGTGCCAGCAGCCAAGATTGGCGGGCGGCCGATGCTAACTATGGCTACACCTTC TRBJ1-2 TRBV4-2 . . 18
CASSLARGTYEQYF TGCGCCAGCAGCCTTGCCCGGGGAACCTACGAGCAGTACTTC TRBJ2-7 TRBV4-3 . . 14
CASSSAPQGAGEQYF TGTGCCAGCAGCTCGGCTCCACAGGGGGCGGGGGAGCAGTACTTC TRBJ2-7 TRBV7-9 few TRBD1 15
CASSSSGANTEAFF TGCGCCAGCAGCTCTTCAGGGGCGAACACTGAAGCTTTCTTT TRBJ1-1 TRBV5-1 . . 14
CASTASRNEQFF TGTGCCAGCACTGCCAGCAGGAATGAGCAGTTCTTC TRBJ2-1 TRBV7-9 . . 12
CASSSVGANTEAFF TGTGCCAGCAGCTCCGTGGGGGCGAACACTGAAGCTTTCTTT TRBJ1-1 TRBV27 . . 14
CAWRQGLKKLFF TGTGCCTGGAGACAGGGCTTGAAAAAACTGTTTTTT TRBJ1-4 TRBV30 few . 12
CASSALGQGFQYF TGTGCCAGCAGTGCACTCGGACAGGGGTTCCAGTACTTC TRBJ2-5 TRBV2 . TRBD1 13
CASSVQGRTDTQYF TGTGCCAGCAGTGTTCAGGGAAGGACAGATACGCAGTATTTT TRBJ2-3 TRBV6-4 . . 14
CASSLVPAGGAGELFF TGTGCCAGCAGCTTAGTTCCCGCGGGAGGGGCCGGGGAGCTGTTTTTT TRBJ2-2 TRBV7-8 once TRBD2 16
CAISAGQGKDIQYF TGTGCCATCAGTGCGGGACAGGGGAAGGACATTCAGTACTTC TRBJ2-4 TRBV10-3 . TRBD1 14
CASAGQKKGYTF TGTGCCAGCGCTGGACAGAAAAAGGGCTACACCTTC TRBJ1-2 TRBV6-5 . . 12
CAWSRIAGGTSYEQYF TGTGCCTGGAGTCGGATAGCGGGAGGGACGTCCTACGAGCAGTACTTC TRBJ2-7 TRBV30 . TRBD2 16
CASTSQGSNTGELFF TGTGCCAGCACCTCCCAGGGATCGAACACCGGGGAGCTGTTTTTT TRBJ2-2 TRBV7-9 . . 15
CASSLIGRGTEAFF TGTGCCAGCAGCTTGATTGGTAGGGGTACTGAAGCTTTCTTT TRBJ1-1 TRBV7-6 few . 14
CAISESPPASGSSTDTQYF TGTGCCATCAGTGAGTCGCCCCCCGCTAGCGGGTCCAGCACAGATACGCAGTATTTT TRBJ2-3 TRBV10-3 . TRBD2 19
CASSSSSYNEQFF TGTGCCAGCAGCTCGAGCTCCTACAATGAGCAGTTCTTC TRBJ2-1 TRBV11-2 . . 13
CASSVGQGGETQYF TGTGCCAGCAGCGTGGGACAGGGTGGGGAGACCCAGTACTTC TRBJ2-5 TRBV13 . TRBD1 14
CASSLTGWQETQYF TGTGCCAGCAGTCTAACAGGGTGGCAAGAGACCCAGTACTTC TRBJ2-5 TRBV28 . . 14
CSATGTAYGYTF TGCAGTGCCACCGGGACAGCCTATGGCTACACCTTC TRBJ1-2 TRBV29-1 . TRBD1 12
CASSYASGAETQYF TGTGCCAGCAGTTACGCAAGTGGGGCTGAGACCCAGTACTTC TRBJ2-5 TRBV6-6 . . 14
CAISEPQAGSSTIYF TGTGCCATCAGTGAGCCCCAGGCAGGGTCGAGCACCATATATTTT TRBJ1-3 TRBV10-3 once . 15
CASSSRIKSSGMNTGELFF TGTGCCAGCAGTTCCCGGATAAAAAGTAGCGGGATGAACACCGGGGAGCTGTTTTTT TRBJ2-2 TRBV28 . TRBD2 19
CASSLGQSYEQYF TGTGCCAGCAGCTTAGGACAGTCCTACGAGCAGTACTTC TRBJ2-7 TRBV11-1 . . 13
CATSRDVRSSGANVLTF TGTGCCACCAGCAGAGATGTAAGGAGCTCTGGGGCCAACGTCCTGACTTTC TRBJ2-6 TRBV15 . . 17
CASSLTVGASGYTF TGTGCCAGCAGCTTAACAGTGGGGGCGAGTGGCTACACCTTC TRBJ1-2 TRBV11-3 . . 14
CASSEVADLPYEQYF TGTGCCAGCAGTGAGGTCGCGGATCTACCCTACGAGCAGTACTTC TRBJ2-7 TRBV2 . . 15
CSASRRDEQFF TGCAGTGCTAGCAGGCGGGATGAGCAGTTCTTC TRBJ2-1 TRBV20-1 . . 11
CASTFTRRASGTSEAFF TGTGCCAGTACCTTTACCCGGCGGGCCTCCGGTACCTCAGAAGCTTTCTTT TRBJ1-1 TRBV19 . . 17
CAIRGTADSNQPQHF TGTGCCATCAGGGGGACAGCCGATAGCAATCAGCCCCAGCATTTT TRBJ1-5 TRBV10-3 . TRBD1 15
CASSPGLAGGGYEQFF TGCGCCAGCAGCCCGGGACTAGCGGGAGGGGGGTATGAGCAGTTCTTC TRBJ2-1 TRBV5-1 . TRBD2 16
CASSLRVGQGAFEQYF TGTGCCAGCAGCCTAAGAGTCGGACAGGGGGCATTCGAGCAGTACTTC TRBJ2-7 TRBV7-9 . TRBD1 16
CASSLGQNYEQYF TGTGCCAGCAGTTTAGGACAGAACTACGAGCAGTACTTC TRBJ2-7 TRBV27 . . 13